This TCR beta chain was identified in a study of blood T cell repertoires in COVID-19 (dated by TCRdb to 2019 to 2021). A note on the overall study: Samples covering the acute and convalescent phases of COVID-19 were provided by collaborators in the United States, Italy and Spain. The prospective study material was composed of cDNA or gDNA derived from T cells, B-cell-depleted T cells, or PBMCs. Deeply sampled blood TCRbeta repertoires from subjects exposed to, actively infected with, or recovered from COVID-19 were included in the dataset. A freely available public database, intended as a resource for researchers studying the immune response to SARS-CoV-2, is where the repertoires were released. Samples came from the ongoing ImmuneRACE study (first 160 participants) plus 1,254 subjects from 6 global collaborators. A de-identified subject ID, COVID-19 status, age in years and sex were almost always included in the sample metadata. Where HLA class I and class II types were available, the types were taken from metadata supplied by the sample provider, not from assay-based typing. Overall study results and their limits: The quantity of clinical and demographic metadata differed by source and by participant and was supplied without curation.

The immunoSEQ Assay, a bias-controlled multiplex PCR, was used to amplify TCRbeta CDR3 regions from genomic DNA. The study's processing was this. The number of nucleated cells in each sample was estimated by amplification of reference gene primers within the assay. Sequence reads were collapsed and filtered to measure the absolute abundance of every unique TCRbeta CDR3 rearrangement. For each sample, productive Simpson clonality was calculated by taking the square root of Simpson's diversity index across productive rearrangements. TCRdb retrieved this table from immuneACCESS and kept in-frame rearrangements only. Not all clones are present; in checked studies, unresolved V genes account for under half, and no reason is known for the remainder. D and trimming come from the DNA, and the V and J calls and clone size come from that table. In all, the sample holds roughly 230,000 clones, and over 85% of those were seen once. The top ten clonotypes cover around 4.2% of the sample.

This clone was recorded only once. Its cognate antigen has yet to be identified. It has no much larger one-base neighbor in the sample; base qualities were not kept. Participants in the prospective study were enrolled through a virtual design, were aged about 18 to 90 years, and lived in approximately 24 United States geographic areas. In the prospective study, cohorts were assigned on the basis of participant-reported clinical history obtained from a screening survey and a study questionnaire. In the prospective study, whole blood, serum and a nasopharyngeal or oropharyngeal swab were collected from each participant by mobile phlebotomists. Over an approximately 2-month period, participants in the prospective study had the option of providing additional blood draws and questionnaires. Prospective study blood samples were shipped either frozen or at room temperature before DNA extraction. For CDR1 and CDR2, the germline V gene lists MNHEY and SVGEGT. V and J lose 2 bases and 11 bases, and a span of 12 bases separates them. The CDR3 contains 12 residues, cysteine and phenylalanine counted. CDR3 DNA only is kept here, 36 bases in frame from base 1.

This receptor chain uses TRBV6-2 or TRBV6-3 and TRBJ1-1; the best D guess is TRBD1, with 5 bases matching. The source is a woman between 25 and 40 years old with acute COVID-19. Sequencing was performed on PBMCs or T cells enriched from blood (not recorded which). The sequenced DNA: TGTGCCAGCAGTTACACAGGCTTGAATGCTTTCTTT. Translated, it reads CASSYTGLNAFF.